This TCR beta chain comes out of a study of T-cell reconstitution after alpha-beta-depleted transplantation in children. Whole-study results and caveats: T-cell counts and diversity at one year following transplant were attributed mainly to newly produced T cells.

Unique molecular identifiers were used in preparing the TCRbeta library. Each CDR3 protein is one row after TCRdb ran MiXCR on the PCR reads. Of more than 500,000 distinct CDR3 sequences listed, roughly 10% are singletons. The CDR3 length is 11 residues. V was shortened by 3 bases and J by 5 bases, with 7 bases between the two germline ends. Germline V gene sequence: CDR1 DFQATT, CDR2 SNEGSKA (reference sequence). This clonotype came up a few times. Its antigen is unidentified. This receptor was identified in a female patient between 2 and 10 years old who had a stem cell transplant for aplastic anemia, so the T cells may come from the graft donor. The V and J genes are TRBV20-1 and TRBJ2-5, with D uncertain. This sample comprised PBMCs, mostly from graft donor cells, obtained 180 days after TCRalphabeta/CD19-depleted stem cell transplant. The CDR3 loop is CSASFGETQYF. The CDR3 bases are TGCAGTGCTAGTTTTGGCGAGACCCAGTACTTC.